The clone carrying this T cell receptor beta chain has more than one count but fewer than ten. Its antigen is unidentified. This entry belongs to a study of beta chain features in type 1 diabetes. Study overall: In all, around 110,000,000 sorted cells from all samples were analyzed. General study points: When VDJ junctions were examined, type 1 diabetes patients showed fewer insertions and more deletions. TCRB CDR3s from Type 1 diabetes patients were moderately but significantly shorter in all four CD4+ subsets.

V shed 4 bases and J shed 6 bases, with 10 bases lying between them. This CDR3 has 13 residues. Germline V gives CDR1 KGHSH, CDR2 LQKENI. Reverse transcription of all isolated RNA meant that expressed TCRB transcripts were sequenced. Profiled with immunoSEQ multiplex PCR; TCRdb holds only in-frame clones, not every one. Seen here are 550,000 to 850,000 clones, 13% observed once, and the top ten hold 0.022%. The source material was naive CD4+ T cells from blood. The chain is built from TRBV18 and TRBJ2-1; weak D call: TRBD1 (5 bases). This sequence originates from a man younger than 35 with type 1 diabetes. CDR3 amino acids: CASSRQTSNEQFF. CDR3 in DNA: TGTGCCAGCTCACGACAGACGAGCAATGAGCAGTTCTTC.